This T cell receptor (beta chain) originates from a study of regulatory T cells in long-lasting Graves disease. About the study: By definition, persistent Graves' disease involved antithyroid drugs for over 5 years alongside positive TSH receptor antibodies.

Time point: persistent/refractory GD, antithyroid drugs over 5 years with positive TRAb. Extracted RNA from PBMCs served as the source of the TCR library. An endocrinology department in Xi'an, China, supplied the patients. V lost 2 bases, J lost 3 bases, and 6 bases stayed unmatched. The CDR3 is made up of 16 amino acids. CDR1 is SGHVS and CDR2 is FQNEAQ in the germline V gene. General study findings and limits: New patients shared around 980 public clonotypes, and persistent patients shared more, with approximately 2,600.

For TCR beta, libraries came from iRepertoire HTBI primers and Arm-PCR of CDR3 regions. TCRdb redid the calling of the multiplex PCR reads with MiXCR, one entry per CDR3 protein. The table has roughly 470,000 distinct CDR3 sequences, around 20% seen once. This clonotype was seen many times. Its antigen remains unknown. This sample comprised peripheral blood mononuclear cells (PBMCs), obtained when the disease was refractory, from a patient treated with antithyroid drugs. This chain uses TRBV7-8 with TRBJ2-2; 7 bases fit TRBD2. This receptor was taken from a female donor with Graves disease. CDR3 coding DNA: TGTGCCAGCAGCTTATTCCGGGAGGCTTACACCGGGGAGCTGTTTTTT. As protein: CASSLFREAYTGELFF.